These 26 T cell receptor beta chains were sequenced from one sample in a study of Ad26.COV2.S vaccination and SARS-CoV-2 variants. Sequencing used immunoSEQ multiplex PCR; TCRdb keeps in-frame clones, though not all of them. The table includes around 300,000 clones, 75% to 90% detected once. The treatment was: some 19 received Ad26.COV2.S at low or high dose, single or two shots; 5 received placebo; per-sample allocation not given. Following the first vaccine or placebo injection, samples were taken on day 63. The specimen was peripheral blood, collected in a trial of Ad26.COV2.S vaccine versus placebo. The receptor source for this set is a person between 18 and 65 years old who received the Ad26.COV2.S COVID-19 vaccine or a placebo.

Here the CDR3 DNA reads TGTGCCAGCAGCCGAGGGGGCTTAGGCGGCTACACCTTC. Encoded protein: CASSRGGLGGYTF. V gene TRBV9 combines with J gene TRBJ1-2; 7 bases align to TRBD1. Trimming removed 4 bases from V and 8 bases from J; junction bases left unmatched: 8. The length of the CDR3 is 13 residues. Per the germline V gene, CDR1 is SGDLS and CDR2 is YYNGEE.

This chain connects TRBV18 to TRBJ1-1; no clear D. Trimming shortened V by 2 bases and J by 6 bases, and 16 bases separated the two germline ends. Germline values: CDR1 KGHSH, CDR2 LQKENI. This CDR3 comprises 15 residues. For the CDR3, the DNA is TGTGCCAGCTCACCAGCGTGGTGGGTATCCGCTGAAGCTTTCTTT. Amino acids: CASSPAWWVSAEAFF. The full variable domain, in which reference TRBV18 and TRBJ1-1 provide the parts outside the CDR3, is NAGVMQNPRHLVRRRGQEARLRCSPMKGHSHVYWYRQLPEEGLKFMVYLQKENIIDESGMPKERFSAEFPKEGPSILRIQQVVRGDSAAYFCASSPAWWVSAEAFFGQGTRLTVV.

The chain couples TRBV10-2 to TRBJ1-2; D gene ambiguous. Germline V lookup: CDR1 WSHSY, CDR2 SAAADI. This CDR3 contains 14 residues. V lost 0 bases and J lost 4, with 9 bases in between. The CDR3 DNA sequence: TGCGCCAGCAGTGAGTCGGGAGCCCGCTATGGCTACACCTTC. Translating it yields CASSESGARYGYTF.

The chain links TRBV4-2 to TRBJ2-3; unclear D gene. V gave up 0 bases and J gave up 3 bases, with 10 bases separating them. CDR1 and CDR2 from the germline V gene are LGHNA and YNFKEQ. CDR3 length: 15 amino acids. The CDR3 DNA sequence: TGTGCCAGCAGCCAAGAAGTTGGGTCGACAGATACGCAGTATTTT. Translation gives CASSQEVGSTDTQYF.

The chain employs TRBV7-2 and TRBJ2-1; D ambiguous. The CDR3 runs to 11 residues. V was pared by 4 bases and J by 10 bases, with 8 bases between. Germline lookup yields CDR1 SGHTA and CDR2 FQGNSA. The CDR3 sequence: CASSSQREQFF. CDR3 DNA: TGTGCCAGCAGCTCACAAAGGGAGCAGTTCTTC. Full variable domain (missing parts from reference TRBV7-2 and TRBJ2-1): GAGVSQSPSNKVTEKGKDVELRCDPISGHTALYWYRQSLGQGLEFLIYFQGNSAPDKSGLPSDRFSAERTGGSVSTLTIQRTQQEDSAVYLCASSSQREQFFGPGTRLTVL.

The rearrangement links TRBV5-4 to TRBJ1-2; the match to TRBD1 covers 8 bases. This CDR3 spans 15 amino acids. In germline, CDR1 is SGHNT, CDR2 YYREEE (reference sequence). With V trimmed by 4 bases and J by 4 bases, 9 bases remained unmatched. The CDR3 coding sequence is TGTGCCAGCAGCCGGACAGGGTATGAGAGCTATGGCTACACCTTC. Protein sequence: CASSRTGYESYGYTF. Complete variable domain (other parts from reference TRBV5-4 and TRBJ1-2): ETGVTQSPTHLIKTRGQQVTLRCSSQSGHNTVSWYQQALGQGPQFIFQYYREEENGRGNFPPRFSGLQFPNYSSELNVNALELDDSALYLCASSRTGYESYGYTFGSGTRLTVV.

This chain joins TRBV6-2 or TRBV6-3 and TRBJ2-1; 7 bases match TRBD2. The germline V gene encodes CDR1 MNHEY and CDR2 SVGEGT. The J segment lost 8 bases and the V segment lost 4 bases, leaving 11 bases of the junction unmatched. The CDR3 extends over 15 amino acids. CDR3 residues: CASSSGRDYIDEQFF. In nucleotides, the CDR3 is TGTGCCAGCAGTTCCGGCCGGGACTATATCGATGAGCAGTTCTTC.

This clone was observed a single time. The genes are TRBV10-2 and TRBJ2-1, with 8 bases aligning to TRBD1. J was trimmed by 3 bases and V by 4 bases; bases with no gene match: 5. Per germline, CDR1 WSHSY and CDR2 SAAADI. CDR3 length: 15 amino acids. Here the CDR3 reads CASSVETGVYNEQFF. DNA of the CDR3: TGCGCCAGCAGTGTGGAGACAGGGGTCTACAATGAGCAGTTCTTC.

V usage is TRBV29-1 and J usage is TRBJ1-1; D is undetermined. The CDR3 has 12 residues. Trimming shortened V by 6 bases and J by 1 base, and 9 bases separated the two germline ends. Germline CDR1 SQVTM, CDR2 ANQGSEA. CDR3 in amino acids: CSVQRGNTEAFF. The CDR3 DNA sequence: TGCAGCGTCCAAAGAGGGAACACTGAAGCTTTCTTT.

The rearrangement uses TRBV21-1 and TRBJ1-4; the table's D call of TRBD1 was not tested on the DNA. TRBV21-1 is shown as a pseudogene. The CDR3 has 17 residues. The CDR3 bases are TGTGCCCTTACACGGGTGACAGAAGCAATAACTAATGAAAAACTGTTTTTT. Protein sequence: CALTRVTEAITNEKLFF.

This clone was detected only once. The gene calls are TRBV6-6 and TRBJ2-3, with 11 bases identical to TRBD2. Germline CDR1 reads MNHNY; CDR2 reads SVGAGI (reference sequence). The ends lost 5 bases at V and 2 bases at J; junction bases unmatched: 9. CDR3 length: 17 residues. This CDR3 is CASSRGTSGLYTDTQYF. The CDR3 bases are TGTGCCAGCAGTCGCGGGACTAGCGGATTATACACAGATACGCAGTATTTT.

The chain links TRBV4-1 to TRBJ1-1; a weak D match, TRBD1 (6 bases). Germline V gene sequence: CDR1 MGHRA, CDR2 YSYEKL. This CDR3 comprises 14 residues. V lost 0 bases and J lost 5, with 10 bases in between. CDR3: CASSQEATGTEAFF. In DNA form, the CDR3 reads TGCGCCAGCAGCCAAGAGGCCACAGGGACTGAAGCTTTCTTT.

J is TRBJ2-7 and V is TRBV20-1, with 7 bases that match TRBD1. The V gene end was trimmed by 6 bases and the J gene end by 6 bases; junction bases not matched to a gene: 5. Germline values: CDR1 DFQATT, CDR2 SNEGSKA (reference sequence). The CDR3 has 11 amino acids. Written as DNA, the CDR3 is TGCAGTGCCCGAGGGGACAGCGAGCAGTACGTC. It is translated as CSARGDSEQYV.

This chain links TRBV2 with TRBJ2-7; D is possibly TRBD2 (5 bases). V dropped 7 bases and J dropped 6 bases, with 13 bases sitting between them. The CDR3 consists of 12 residues. Germline V CDR1 and CDR2: SNHLY, FYNNEI. The CDR3 nucleotides read TGTGCCAGCATTTCTGCGGGTTCCGAGCAGTACTTC. It encodes CASISAGSEQYF.

This rearrangement joins TRBV6-5 to TRBJ2-3; TRBD2 might be the D (6 bases). In germline, CDR1 is MNHEY, CDR2 SVGAGI. The germline V and J ends were trimmed by 4 bases and 2 bases, with 13 bases remaining between them. The CDR3 length is 15 residues. CDR3 bases: TGTGCCAGCAGTTTCCAGGGACTTCCCACAGATACGCAGTATTTT. Translated, it gives CASSFQGLPTDTQYF.

This clone was found once. This rearrangement joins TRBV7-3 to TRBJ2-2; TRBD1 matches at 9 bases. CDR1 is SGHTA, CDR2 FQGTGA, per germline. J was trimmed by 5 bases and V by 5 bases; bases with no gene match: 3. The CDR3 consists of 14 residues. The CDR3 DNA reads TGTGCCAGCAGCGGGGACAGGGTTACCGGGGAGCTGTTTTTT. It codes for CASSGDRVTGELFF. Drawing the rest from reference TRBV7-3 and TRBJ2-2, the complete variable domain is GAGVSQTPSNKVTEKGKYVELRCDPISGHTALYWYRQSLGQGPEFLIYFQGTGAADDSGLPNDRFFAVRPEGSVSTLKIQRTERGDSAVYLCASSGDRVTGELFFGEGSRLTVL.

The gene calls are TRBV2 and TRBJ1-5, with D possibly being TRBD1 (6 bases). V lost 7 bases and J lost 0, with 13 bases in between. Germline CDR1 SNHLY, CDR2 FYNNEI. CDR3 length: 15 amino acids. Here the CDR3 DNA reads TGTGCCAGCATCCTACAGGGAGGTAGCAATCAGCCCCAGCATTTT. Its protein product is CASILQGGSNQPQHF.

CDR3 coding DNA: TGTGCCAGCAGCTTAGCGGGGGGCGGGGTAATTCAGCCCCAGCATTTT. Protein: CASSLAGGGVIQPQHF. The V and J genes are TRBV7-2 and TRBJ1-5, with a weak D call TRBD1 (6 bases). The CDR3 runs 16 residues. Trimming took 0 bases from V and 6 from J, leaving 15 bases between them. Germline assignment: CDR1 SGHTA and CDR2 FQGNSA.

CDR3 in DNA: TGCGCCAGCAGTGCATTAGGGGGTGGCTACACCTTC. Protein sequence: CASSALGGGYTF. V and J are TRBV10-2 and TRBJ1-2; maybe TRBD1 (6 bases). Germline V gene lookup returns CDR1 WSHSY and CDR2 SAAADI. CDR3 size: 12 residues. Trimming removed 4 bases from V and 7 bases from J, with 10 bases in between.

This chain joins TRBV5-4 and TRBJ2-3, with D possibly matching TRBD1 (5 bases). V was shortened by 2 bases and J by 6 bases, with 10 bases between the two germline ends. Germline V gene data show CDR1 as SGHNT and CDR2 as YYREEE (reference sequence). The CDR3 length is 13 residues. CDR3 sequence: CASSFQAGDTQYF. CDR3 in DNA: TGTGCCAGCAGCTTTCAGGCAGGGGATACGCAGTATTTT.

V usage is TRBV7-9 and J usage is TRBJ1-1; the D gene is possibly TRBD1 (6 bases). The length of the CDR3 is 15 residues. V lost 1 base and J 3 bases, leaving 12 bases between the germline ends. The germline V gene has CDR1 SEHNR and CDR2 FQNEAQ (reference sequence). The DNA for the CDR3 is TGTGCCAGCAGCTTAGATCGGTACAGGGACACTGAAGCTTTCTTT. Residues: CASSLDRYRDTEAFF.

The genes are TRBV7-6 and TRBJ2-1, with D possibly matching TRBD2 (5 bases). The CDR3 contains 17 residues. Trimming shortened V by 5 bases and J by 1 base, and 18 bases separated the two germline ends. Germline assignment: CDR1 SGHVS and CDR2 FNYEAQ. The CDR3 DNA reads as TGTGCCAGCAGCCGAACCCAGCGGCCTGCGTCCTACAATGAGCAGTTCTTC. The encoded protein is CASSRTQRPASYNEQFF.

V usage is TRBV19 and J usage is TRBJ1-6; tentative D call: TRBD1 (5 bases). V was cut by 1 base and J by 7 bases, with 17 bases left in between. Germline values: CDR1 LNHDA, CDR2 SQIVND (reference sequence). This CDR3 comprises 17 residues. The CDR3 DNA reads TGTGCCAGTAGTATAGGAGCAGGGAGTACTCCGAATTCACCCCTCCACTTT. As protein: CASSIGAGSTPNSPLHF.

The chain combines TRBV18 with TRBJ2-1; D is undetermined. CDR3 length: 12 residues. In germline, CDR1 is KGHSH, CDR2 LQKENI. The V and J ends lost 0 bases and 10 bases respectively, with 7 bases between them. CDR3 loop: CASSPPSREQFF. In DNA, the CDR3 is TGTGCCAGCTCACCACCTTCGAGGGAGCAGTTCTTC.

V gene TRBV4-3 combines with J gene TRBJ1-1; tentatively, D is TRBD1 (6 bases). Trimming shortened V by 1 base and J by 3 bases, and 12 bases separated the two germline ends. Germline CDR1 is LGHNA and CDR2 is YSLEER. The CDR3 is made up of 15 amino acids. The chain's CDR3 is CASSQGVSGDTEAFF. DNA of the CDR3: TGCGCCAGCAGCCAAGGGGTATCAGGGGACACTGAAGCTTTCTTT.

The V and J genes are TRBV10-3 and TRBJ1-2; D unclear. The CDR3 has 12 amino acids. Trimming removed 4 bases at V and 7 bases at J, with 10 bases between. Germline CDR1 reads ENHRY; CDR2 reads SYGVKD. This chain's CDR3 is CAISGAESGYTF. The DNA of the CDR3 is TGTGCCATCAGTGGCGCCGAGAGTGGCTACACCTTC.